These 9 T cell receptor beta chains came from one sample sequenced in a study of Graves' ophthalmopathy and Graves' hyperthyroidism. The sequenced template was RNA, covering the TCR beta CDR3 region. The first-round RT-PCR employed HTBI primers together with the Qiagen OneStep RT-PCR kit. A multiplex PCR was then performed as the second round. TCRdb ran MiXCR on the multiplex PCR reads and lists one entry per CDR3 protein. This table holds over a million distinct CDR3 sequences, 36% found once. Sequenced: peripheral blood or thyroid tissue (not recorded which). All receptors derive from an adult man with Graves' hyperthyroidism.

This chain uses TRBV25-1 with TRBJ1-1; D possibly corresponds to TRBD1 (5 bases). Germline CDR1 is MGHDK and CDR2 is SYGVNS. This CDR3 comprises 16 residues. The V end was cut by 6 bases, the J end by 1 base, with 18 bases between. The CDR3, as DNA: TGTGCCAGCAGCCCGATGGGGGTGGGGAAGAACACTGAAGCTTTCTTT. This sequence encodes CASSPMGVGKNTEAFF.

This clonotype showed up many times. The J gene is TRBJ1-1, the V gene TRBV4-2; D possibly corresponds to TRBD1 (5 bases). Trimming pared 0 bases from V and 4 bases from J, leaving 15 bases between. CDR3 length: 16 residues. Per the germline V gene, CDR1 is LGHNA and CDR2 is YNFKEQ. The chain's CDR3 is CASSQDQWQGSTEAFF. In nucleotides, the CDR3 is TGTGCCAGCAGCCAAGATCAGTGGCAGGGTAGCACTGAAGCTTTCTTT.

The V gene is TRBV19, the J gene TRBJ1-1; TRBD1 matches at 7 bases. V dropped 5 bases and J dropped 1; count of bases not matched to a gene: 4. The germline V gene encodes CDR1 LNHDA and CDR2 SQIVND (reference sequence). This CDR3 has 14 amino acids. CDR3 protein: CASSPGDRNTEAFF. The CDR3 nucleotides are TGTGCCAGTAGTCCGGGGGACAGGAACACTGAAGCTTTCTTT.

This clonotype appeared many times. This sequence joins TRBV29-1 and TRBJ1-1; D remains unclear. Per the germline V gene, CDR1 is SQVTM and CDR2 is ANQGSEA. V was pared by 0 bases and J by 3 bases, with 8 bases between. This CDR3 region has 13 residues. The CDR3 loop is CSVEDGSYTEAFF. CDR3 bases: TGCAGCGTTGAAGACGGTTCCTACACTGAAGCTTTCTTT.

As concerns this clonotype: A much larger clonotype is one base distant, so this may be a read error. This rearrangement joins TRBV5-1 to TRBJ2-5; 8 bases are a match to TRBD2. Per germline, CDR1 SGHRS and CDR2 YFSETQ. The CDR3 length is 14 residues. The CDR3 here is CASSFGGDQGTQYF. The CDR3 bases are TGCGCCAGCAGCTTCGGGGGGGATCAAGGGACCCAGTACTTC.

The gene calls are TRBV10-3 and TRBJ2-5, with 10 bases lining up with TRBD1. Germline CDR1 reads ENHRY; CDR2 reads SYGVKD. Trimming at V came to 6 bases and at J to 5 bases, leaving 3 bases not matched to a gene. The CDR3 is 13 amino acids. The CDR3 DNA sequence: TGTGCCATCAGGGGACAGGGGAGGGAGACCCAGTACTTC. Its protein is CAIRGQGRETQYF.

This clonotype was detected many times. The rearrangement joins TRBV7-3 to TRBJ2-2, with a tentative D call TRBD2 (7 bases). The V and J ends lost 5 bases and 6 bases respectively, with 22 bases between them. CDR1 and CDR2 from the germline V gene are SGHTA and FQGTGA. The CDR3 has 17 amino acids. CDR3 bases: TGTGCCAGCAGCCCAGTCCGGGGGCGGGAGACGGCCGGGGAGCTGTTTTTT. This encodes CASSPVRGRETAGELFF.

The V call is TRBV12-3 or TRBV12-4, the J call TRBJ1-2, with a tentative D call TRBD1 (6 bases). Trimming left V 6 bases short and J 4 bases short, with 9 bases between. This CDR3 spans 12 amino acids. In DNA, the CDR3 is TGTGCCAGCAGGGACAGCGTCTATGGCTACACCTTC. Amino acid sequence: CASRDSVYGYTF.

The chain recombines TRBV30 with TRBJ2-5; 8 positions agree with TRBD2. Looked up from germline, CDR1 is GTSNPN and CDR2 is SVGIG (reference sequence). CDR3 length equals 14 residues. Unmatched junction bases numbered 13, after V lost 8 bases and J lost 5 bases. CDR3 in amino acids: CARGRGGPQETQYF. The CDR3 nucleotides read TGTGCCCGCGGACGGGGGGGCCCGCAGGAGACCCAGTACTTC.